These T cell receptor beta chains were read from a single sample in a study of CD8 T cells in Susac syndrome. TCRdb itself ran the immunoSEQ multiplex PCR reads through MiXCR, one entry per CDR3 protein. The sample holds 240,000 or so distinct CDR3 sequences, 90% to 97% seen once. Sequenced input: CD4+ T cells from PBMCs. All receptors derive from a human donor with Susac syndrome. The CDR3 runs from the conserved cysteine through the conserved F or W. The order of the fields is CDR3 length, clone size, V gene, J gene, D gene, CDR3 DNA, CDR3 protein. The D gene is left open where the match is weak. A row's size may be missing; if present it is once, few, many or a size class.

length: 13
size: NA
V: TRBV29-1
J: TRBJ2-7
D: NA
DNA: TGCAGCGTTGAACCGGGTTCGGAGCACGAGCAGTACTTC
CDR3: CSVEPGSEHEQYF

length: 16
size: NA
V: TRBV12-3/TRBV12-4
J: TRBJ2-1
D: NA
DNA: TGTGCCAGCATGAGTCGACCGTACAGCTCCTACAATGAGCAGTTCTTC
CDR3: CASMSRPYSSYNEQFF

length: 12
size: NA
V: TRBV28
J: TRBJ1-2
D: NA
DNA: TGTGCCAGCCAGACAGGCATCTATGGCTACACCTTC
CDR3: CASQTGIYGYTF

length: 14
size: NA
V: TRBV29-1
J: TRBJ1-2
D: NA
DNA: TGCAGCGTTAGAACGAGGGGGGAGGACTATGGCTACACCTTC
CDR3: CSVRTRGEDYGYTF

length: 15
size: once
V: TRBV30
J: TRBJ2-3
D: TRBD2
DNA: TGTGCCTGGACTCCGGGACTAGCAGGGGCAGATACGCAGTATTTT
CDR3: CAWTPGLAGADTQYF

length: 15
size: NA
V: TRBV20-1
J: TRBJ2-1
D: TRBD2
DNA: TGCAGTGCACGAGTGGGGGGCGGGAGGGCCGATGAGCAGTTCTTC
CDR3: CSARVGGGRADEQFF

length: 15
size: NA
V: TRBV12-3/TRBV12-4
J: TRBJ2-1
D: TRBD2
DNA: TGTGCCAGCAGTTTAATGGCGGGGGGATACAATGAGCAGTTCTTC
CDR3: CASSLMAGGYNEQFF

length: 14
size: NA
V: TRBV3-1
J: TRBJ1-2
D: NA
DNA: TGTGCCAGCAGCCAAGAAGCCCACTTCTATGGCTACACCTTC
CDR3: CASSQEAHFYGYTF

length: 15
size: NA
V: TRBV12-3/TRBV12-4
J: TRBJ1-2
D: NA
DNA: TGTGCCAGCAGCCCCGGTGAGGCTCGAGTTTATGGCTACACCTTC
CDR3: CASSPGEARVYGYTF

length: 13
size: NA
V: TRBV11-2
J: TRBJ1-1
D: TRBD1
DNA: TGTGCCAGCTCGAGGGACAGTTGGACTGAAGCTTTCTTT
CDR3: CASSRDSWTEAFF

length: 15
size: NA
V: TRBV12-3/TRBV12-4
J: TRBJ2-7
D: TRBD2
DNA: TGTGCCAGCAGACTGACTAGCGGGAGTCCCCACGAGCAGTACTTC
CDR3: CASRLTSGSPHEQYF

length: 16
size: NA
V: TRBV30
J: TRBJ2-7
D: TRBD1
DNA: TGTGCCTGGACACAGCTACACAGGGGGCGTTCGTATAAGCAGTACTTC
CDR3: CAWTQLHRGRSYKQYF

length: 15
size: NA
V: TRBV28
J: TRBJ2-1
D: TRBD1
DNA: TGTGCCAGCAGGATGGACAGGCCTGAGTACAATGAGCAGTTCTTC
CDR3: CASRMDRPEYNEQFF

length: 17
size: once
V: TRBV4-2
J: TRBJ2-3
D: NA
DNA: TGTGCCAGCAGCCAAGGGTTAAGTCGGGCCCTCACAGATACGCAGTATTTT
CDR3: CASSQGLSRALTDTQYF

length: 17
size: once
V: TRBV6-5
J: TRBJ2-3
D: TRBD2
DNA: TGTGCCAGCAGTTACTCGACTAGCGGGGAGGGCACAGATACGCAGTATTTT
CDR3: CASSYSTSGEGTDTQYF

length: 14
size: once
V: TRBV20-1
J: TRBJ2-7
D: NA
DNA: TGCAGTGCGGAACAGGGTTTAAGCTCCTACGAGCAGTACTTC
CDR3: CSAEQGLSSYEQYF

length: 14
size: NA
V: TRBV27
J: TRBJ2-7
D: NA
DNA: TGTGCCAGCAGTTTAAGGCTAGGAACCTACGAGCAGTACTTC
CDR3: CASSLRLGTYEQYF

length: 19
size: NA
V: TRBV25-1
J: TRBJ1-4
D: TRBD1
DNA: TGTGCCAGCAGTGCAAGCTACGGACAGGGGGCATCAACTAATGAAAAACTGTTTTTT
CDR3: CASSASYGQGASTNEKLFF

length: 15
size: NA
V: TRBV18
J: TRBJ2-3
D: NA
DNA: TGTGCCAGCTCATCCCGGGACCCAAGCACAGATACGCAGTATTTT
CDR3: CASSSRDPSTDTQYF

length: 15
size: NA
V: TRBV4-1
J: TRBJ2-1
D: TRBD1
DNA: TGCGCCAGCAGCTCCCGACAGGGGTACGTCAATGAGCAGTTCTTC
CDR3: CASSSRQGYVNEQFF

length: 15
size: NA
V: TRBV7-3
J: TRBJ2-4
D: NA
DNA: TGTGCCAGCAGCCCCCCTCAGAGTTGGAAAAACATTCAGTACTTC
CDR3: CASSPPQSWKNIQYF

length: 14
size: NA
V: TRBV20-1
J: TRBJ2-5
D: TRBD1
DNA: TGCAGTGCTAGAGATGACAGGGGGTTGGAGACCCAGTACTTC
CDR3: CSARDDRGLETQYF

length: 12
size: NA
V: TRBV12-3/TRBV12-4
J: TRBJ2-7
D: NA
DNA: TGTGCCAGCAGTTTGAGTACCTACGAGCAGTACTTC
CDR3: CASSLSTYEQYF

length: 16
size: NA
V: TRBV20-1
J: TRBJ2-7
D: NA
DNA: TGCAGTGCTAGAGATCCGGCCAGCGCCACTTCCTACGAGCAGTACTTC
CDR3: CSARDPASATSYEQYF

length: 17
size: NA
V: TRBV14
J: TRBJ2-1
D: NA
DNA: TGTGCCAGCAGCCAAGATTGGCAGGGACCAATCTACAATGAGCAGTTCTTC
CDR3: CASSQDWQGPIYNEQFF

length: 14
size: NA
V: TRBV12-3/TRBV12-4
J: TRBJ2-4
D: TRBD2
DNA: TGTGCCAGCAGTTTAAGACTAGCGGGAGACATTCAGTACTTC
CDR3: CASSLRLAGDIQYF

length: 15
size: NA
V: TRBV7-2
J: TRBJ2-7
D: NA
DNA: TGTGCCAGCAGCTTAGCACTAGCCAAAGGGTACGAGCAGTACTTC
CDR3: CASSLALAKGYEQYF

length: 15
size: NA
V: TRBV4-2
J: TRBJ1-2
D: NA
DNA: TGTGCCAGCAGCCAAGATAGTGGGCAGAAGGGGGGCTACACCTTC
CDR3: CASSQDSGQKGGYTF